This TCR beta chain is drawn from a study of T cell responses to AZD1222 COVID-19 vaccine. On this clone itself: Antigen unknown.

Study conclusions and caveats: Only six or seven AZD1222 recipients tested seropositive at baseline. Two AZD1222 administrations were followed by greater Spike-specific TCR breadth and depth.

This CDR3 is built from 15 residues. Germline trimming cut 0 bases from V and 1 base from J; bases unmatched to any gene: 6. Germline lookup yields CDR1 GTSNPN and CDR2 SVGIG (reference sequence). Assay: immunoSEQ multiplex PCR; the TCRdb copy retains only in-frame clones and omits some. The sample lists about 130,000 clones, about 90% occurring once. The starting material was peripheral blood, obtained on day 0 of AZD1222 vaccination. The chain uses TRBV30 and TRBJ2-7; 7 positions match TRBD2. The TCR comes from an adult in good health. For the CDR3, the DNA is TGTGCCTGGAGTGTCCAGTGGGGGGGATCCTACGAGCAGTACTTC. Amino acid sequence: CAWSVQWGGSYEQYF.